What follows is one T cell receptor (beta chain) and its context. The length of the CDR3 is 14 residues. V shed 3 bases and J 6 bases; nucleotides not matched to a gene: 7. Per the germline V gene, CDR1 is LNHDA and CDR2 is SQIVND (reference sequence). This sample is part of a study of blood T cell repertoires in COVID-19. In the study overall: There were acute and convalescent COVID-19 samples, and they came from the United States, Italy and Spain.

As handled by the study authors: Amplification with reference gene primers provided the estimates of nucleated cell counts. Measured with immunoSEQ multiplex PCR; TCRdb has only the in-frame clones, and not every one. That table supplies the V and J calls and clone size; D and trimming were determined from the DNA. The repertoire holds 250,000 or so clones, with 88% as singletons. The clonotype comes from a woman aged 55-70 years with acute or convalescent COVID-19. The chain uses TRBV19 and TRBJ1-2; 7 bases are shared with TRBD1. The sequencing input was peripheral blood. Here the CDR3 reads CASSIDRVLHGYTF. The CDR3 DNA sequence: TGTGCCAGTAGTATCGACAGGGTATTGCATGGCTACACCTTC.